This T cell receptor beta chain is from a study of control samples from healthy donors and cancer patients. TCRdb's copy holds only in-frame clones and misses some; the assay was immunoSEQ multiplex PCR. The table records about 120,000 clones, roughly 88% of them present only once. Germline-derived CDR1 and CDR2 are KGHSH and LQKENI. V was trimmed by 5 bases and J by 3 bases, leaving 11 bases between them. CDR3 length equals 13 residues. The source is a man in his forties in good health. Material: blood. The chain has TRBV18 and TRBJ2-7; D assignment may be TRBD1 or TRBD2 (5 bases each). The CDR3 loop reads CASSSGTNYEQYF. CDR3 sequence (DNA): TGTGCCAGCTCATCCGGGACCAACTACGAGCAGTACTTC.